This TCR beta chain was sequenced in a study of control samples from healthy donors and cancer patients. This clone has just one count. Sequencing was performed with immunoSEQ multiplex PCR; in TCRdb, only in-frame clones are kept and a portion is missing. Here the sample spans roughly 150,000 clones, over 85% being singletons. Germline CDR1 and CDR2: MNHEY and SVGEGT. V shed 1 base, J shed 4 bases, and the junction held 4 bases outside the gene matches. The CDR3 consists of 15 residues. This sequence originates from a man aged 18-30 years in good health. This rearrangement joins TRBV6-2 or TRBV6-3 to TRBJ1-2, with 9 bases that match TRBD1. Sequences were obtained from blood. The CDR3 coding sequence is TGTGCCAGCAGTTACTGGTCGGGACAGGGCTATGGCTACACCTTC. It specifies CASSYWSGQGYGYTF.